These T cell receptor beta chains were read from a single sample in a study of shared clonotypes between healthy human individuals. Sequenced by immunoSEQ multiplex PCR; TCRdb stores in-frame clones only, minus some. Of more than 2,000,000 clones listed, roughly nine tenths are singletons. Sequencing used naive CD4+ T cells sorted from blood. Receptors were obtained from a man younger than 35 in good health. Both conserved end residues are part of each CDR3.

v_gene	j_gene	CDR3aa
TRBV28	TRBJ2-7	CASRPPLRAGAEQYF
TRBV7-2	TRBJ2-2	CASSLATGVPGELFF
TRBV5-4	TRBJ2-3	CASSLGGSSTDTQYF
TRBV7-9	TRBJ2-6	CASSLALGPGANVLTF
TRBV5-1	TRBJ2-1	CATRTGAYNEQFF
TRBV9	TRBJ2-5	CASSPGLAVSGTQYF
TRBV2	TRBJ1-3	CASSGGIGNTIYF
TRBV7-2	TRBJ2-5	CASSITGRETQYF
TRBV6-5	TRBJ2-7	CASGRSSYEQYF
TRBV7-9	TRBJ2-3	CASSFRTARGDTQYF
TRBV6-6	TRBJ1-1	CASSDTGLNTEAFF
TRBV7-2	TRBJ1-1	CASSLVTQGDITEAFF
TRBV19	TRBJ2-7	CASRETGSSYEQYF
TRBV30	TRBJ1-6	CAWSKGPSSPLHF
TRBV7-9	TRBJ2-3	CASSMWTGRADTQYF
TRBV19	TRBJ2-1	CASSPLGGRPYNEQFF
TRBV6-5	TRBJ2-3	CASSNLPTVTDTQYF
TRBV4-3	TRBJ2-7	CASSQAGGVGEQYF
TRBV5-5	TRBJ2-7	CASREGTALSYEQYF
TRBV5-1	TRBJ2-7	CASSQSRGPYEQYF
TRBV5-8	TRBJ2-1	CASTNRGYEQFF
TRBV29-1	TRBJ2-3	CSVCLPGRGTDTQYF
TRBV7-9	TRBJ1-5	CASSVDGNQPQHF
TRBV18	TRBJ1-4	CASSYGQGKGNEKLFF
TRBV6-5	TRBJ1-4	CASSNAGGGKLFF
TRBV28	TRBJ1-5	CASTNLGRWGPADSNQPQHF
TRBV2	TRBJ2-3	CASSGGIGDTQYF
TRBV7-8	TRBJ2-5	CASSPERDGWQETQYF
TRBV11-2	TRBJ1-1	CASSRPTGQVTEAFF
TRBV21-1	TRBJ2-7	CASSSRRDSYEQYF
TRBV28	TRBJ1-1	CASSESRWGYTEAFF
TRBV19	TRBJ1-5	CASARGVENNQPQHF
TRBV29-1	TRBJ2-7	CSARTGNYEQYF
TRBV7-8	TRBJ1-2	CASSLGAGGPGYTF
TRBV5-4	TRBJ2-2	CASSTWTGGIAGELFF
TRBV27	TRBJ1-5	CASKRVLGNQPQHF